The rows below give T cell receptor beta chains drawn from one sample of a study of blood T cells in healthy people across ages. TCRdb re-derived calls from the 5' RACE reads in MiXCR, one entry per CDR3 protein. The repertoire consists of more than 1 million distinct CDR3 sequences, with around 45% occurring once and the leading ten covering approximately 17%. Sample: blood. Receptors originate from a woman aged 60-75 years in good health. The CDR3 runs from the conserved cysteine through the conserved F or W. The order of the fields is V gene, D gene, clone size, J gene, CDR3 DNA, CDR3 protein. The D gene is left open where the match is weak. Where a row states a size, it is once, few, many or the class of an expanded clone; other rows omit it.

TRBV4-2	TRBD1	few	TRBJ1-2	TGTGCCAGCAGCCAAGAGGGACAGGGGGTCTATGGCTACACCTTC	CASSQEGQGVYGYTF
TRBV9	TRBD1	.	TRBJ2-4	TGTGCCAGCAGCCCTTCCCCGACAGGGCGAGAGCAGTACTTC	CASSPSPTGREQYF
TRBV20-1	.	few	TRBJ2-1	TGCAGTGCTTTAAGCACGAGCTCCTACAATGAGCAGTTCTTC	CSALSTSSYNEQFF
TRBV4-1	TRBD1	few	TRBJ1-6	TGCGCCAGCAGCCCCGGGACAGGGGATTCACCCCTCCACTTT	CASSPGTGDSPLHF
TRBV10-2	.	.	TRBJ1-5	TGCGCCAGCAGTGACAGGGCCCAGGGGACCCAGCATTTT	CASSDRAQGTQHF
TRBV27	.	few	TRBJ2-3	TGTGCCAGCAGTCCGCTCAGAGAGTTGGATACGCAGTATTTT	CASSPLRELDTQYF
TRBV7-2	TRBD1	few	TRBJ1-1	TGTGCCAGCAGCTTACGCCCCCAGGGGGAAGAAGCTTTCTTT	CASSLRPQGEEAFF
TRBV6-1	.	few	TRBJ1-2	TGTGCCAGCAGTGAAATTCGGGGAGCCTATGGCTACACCTTC	CASSEIRGAYGYTF
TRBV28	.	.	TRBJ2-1	TGTGCCAGCACGTACGGTACAAACAATGAGCAGTTCTTC	CASTYGTNNEQFF
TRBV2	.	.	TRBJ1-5	TGTGCCAGCAGTGAAGCGCATAGCAATCAGCCCCAGCATTTT	CASSEAHSNQPQHF
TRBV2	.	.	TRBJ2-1	TGTGCCAGCAGTGATACAGGATCCTACAATGAGCAGTTCTTC	CASSDTGSYNEQFF
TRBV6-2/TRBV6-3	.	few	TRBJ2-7	TGTGCCAGCAGGTTTTTGAGCTCCTACGAGCAGTACTTC	CASRFLSSYEQYF
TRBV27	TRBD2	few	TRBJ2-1	TGTGCCAGCCTCCCTAGCGGGCGCTCCTACAATGAGCAGTTCTTC	CASLPSGRSYNEQFF
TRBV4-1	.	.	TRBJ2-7	TGCGCCAGCAGCCAAGAAGGTCTGGGGGCAAGCTCCTACAATGAGCAGTACTTC	CASSQEGLGASSYNEQYF
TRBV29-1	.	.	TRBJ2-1	TGCAGCGTAAGGACAGCTCTTTCCTACAATGAGCAGTTCTTC	CSVRTALSYNEQFF
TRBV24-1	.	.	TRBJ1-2	TGTGCCACCAGTGACCCCATGGACCGAGGCTACACCTTC	CATSDPMDRGYTF
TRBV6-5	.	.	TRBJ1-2	TGTGCCAGCACCCGAACGTCAGGCTATAACTATGGCTACACCTTC	CASTRTSGYNYGYTF
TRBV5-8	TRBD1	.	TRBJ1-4	TGTGCCAGCAGGGGCAGGGGGACAACTAATAAAAAACTGTTTTTT	CASRGRGTTNKKLFF
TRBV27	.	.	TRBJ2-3	TGTGCCAGCAGTCCCGGGACCCCTGGGGAGTACGCGGGCACAGATACGCAGTATTTT	CASSPGTPGEYAGTDTQYF
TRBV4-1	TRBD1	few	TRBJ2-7	TGCGCCAGCAGCCAAGGAAGGACAGGAGCCTACGAGCAGTACTTC	CASSQGRTGAYEQYF
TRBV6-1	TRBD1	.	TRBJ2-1	TGTGCCAGCAGTGAGGGAGCCCACCGGGACAGGACTACGGGTGAGCAGTTCTTC	CASSEGAHRDRTTGEQFF
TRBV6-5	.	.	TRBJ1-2	TGTGCCAGCAGCCGCTACGTAGGGGTTAACTATGGCTACACCTTC	CASSRYVGVNYGYTF
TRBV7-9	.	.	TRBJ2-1	TGTGCCAGCAGCTTTGTGGGCGATGAGCAGTTCTTC	CASSFVGDEQFF
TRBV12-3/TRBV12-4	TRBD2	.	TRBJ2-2	TGTGCCAGCAGACCTCCCGGGGGAGGGTTAACCGGGGAGCTGTTTTTT	CASRPPGGGLTGELFF
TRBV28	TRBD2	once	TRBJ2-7	TGTGCCAGCAGTACGGGACTAGCGGACCCCTACGAGCAGTACTTC	CASSTGLADPYEQYF
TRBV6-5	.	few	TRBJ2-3	TGTGCCAGCAGTTTAAGGACTTGGGTATTTGGAGGAAGTACAGATACGCAGTATTTT	CASSLRTWVFGGSTDTQYF
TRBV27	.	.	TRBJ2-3	TGTGCCGGCAGTGGGGAACGCCTTAGCACAGATACGCAGTATTTT	CAGSGERLSTDTQYF
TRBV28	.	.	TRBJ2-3	TGTGCCAGCAGTTTAGCCCCCACCATAACCACCACAGATACGCAGTATTTT	CASSLAPTITTTDTQYF
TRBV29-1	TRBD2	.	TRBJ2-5	TGCAGCGTTGAAAGTCCGGGAGGGTGGTACTTC	CSVESPGGWYF
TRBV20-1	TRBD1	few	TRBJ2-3	TGCAGTGCTAGGCAGACAGGGGGCACAGATACGCAGTATTTT	CSARQTGGTDTQYF
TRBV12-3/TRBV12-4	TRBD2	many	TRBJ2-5	TGTGCCAGCAGTTTACTAGCGGGTCGAGAGACCCAGTACTTC	CASSLLAGRETQYF
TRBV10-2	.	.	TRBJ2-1	TGCGCCAGCAGCATCGTACGCGCCAATGAGCAGTTCTTC	CASSIVRANEQFF
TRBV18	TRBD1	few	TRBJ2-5	TGTGCCAGCTCACTTAAGGGGGCACAAGAGACCCAGTACTTC	CASSLKGAQETQYF
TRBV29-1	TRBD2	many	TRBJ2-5	TGCAGCGTCACCGCGGGGCTAGCGGGAGTTTACCGTCAAGAGACCCAGTACTTC	CSVTAGLAGVYRQETQYF
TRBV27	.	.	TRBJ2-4	TGTGCCAACCAGGCCAAAAACATTCAGTACTTC	CANQAKNIQYF
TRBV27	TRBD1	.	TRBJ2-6	TGTGCCAGCAGTTTATTGGGCCCGACAGGGAACTTAGCTGGGGCCAACGTCCTGACTTTC	CASSLLGPTGNLAGANVLTF
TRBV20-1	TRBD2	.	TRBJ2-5	TGCAGTGCTAGAGATCCGGGACTAGAAGAAGAGACCCAGTACTTC	CSARDPGLEEETQYF
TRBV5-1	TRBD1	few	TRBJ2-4	TGCGCCAGCAGCTTGGGGCCGGACAGGGGGAACATTCAGTACTTC	CASSLGPDRGNIQYF
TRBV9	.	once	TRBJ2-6	TGTGCCAGCAGCGCAGCGCCTTTCTCTGGGGCCAACGTCTTGACTTTC	CASSAAPFSGANVLTF
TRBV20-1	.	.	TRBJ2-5	TGCAGTGCTCGACGGGACACAGAGACCCAGTACTTC	CSARRDTETQYF
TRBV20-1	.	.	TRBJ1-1	TGCAGTGCTAGAGATCAGGGATCGCGAGCTTTCTTT	CSARDQGSRAFF
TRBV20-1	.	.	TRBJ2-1	TGCAGTGCTAGAGATCATGGCGGCTACAATGAGCAGTTCTTC	CSARDHGGYNEQFF
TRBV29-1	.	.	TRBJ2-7	TGCAGCGTTTCGGCCTCCTACGAGCAGTACTTC	CSVSASYEQYF
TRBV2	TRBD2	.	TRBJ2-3	TGTGCCAGCAGTAGGACTAGCGGGGGTTTCGATACGCAGTATTTT	CASSRTSGGFDTQYF
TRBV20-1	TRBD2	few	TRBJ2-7	TGCAGTGCTCCCCTAGCGGGAGCCCCTACCTACGAGCAGTACTTC	CSAPLAGAPTYEQYF
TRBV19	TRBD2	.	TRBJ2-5	TGTGCCAGTAGCCTAGCGGGAGGGAATGGGCAGTACTTC	CASSLAGGNGQYF
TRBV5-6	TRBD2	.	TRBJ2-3	TGTGCCAGCAGCCCTCGGACTAGGGCCGATACGCAGTATTTT	CASSPRTRADTQYF
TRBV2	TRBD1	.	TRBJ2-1	TGTGCCAGCCGAACAGGGGCCCTACAGTACAATGAGCAGTTCTTC	CASRTGALQYNEQFF
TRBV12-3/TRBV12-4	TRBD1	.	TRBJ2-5	TGTGCCAGCAGTCCTGCAGGGGGCAGGGGGGAGACCCAGTACTTC	CASSPAGGRGETQYF
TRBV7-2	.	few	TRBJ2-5	TGTGCCAGCAGCTTAGCCCGTGGCTATGCAGAGACCCAGTACTTC	CASSLARGYAETQYF